The rows below give T cell receptor beta chains drawn from one sample of a study of blood T cell repertoires in COVID-19. Repertoires were generated with immunoSEQ multiplex PCR, while TCRdb's copy carries only in-frame clones and drops some. The sample records some 160,000 clones, approximately 82% being singletons. The sequencing sample was made of peripheral blood. These receptors all come from a woman between 70 and 85 years old who had recovered from COVID-19. Both conserved end residues are part of each CDR3. A D gene is named only where the DNA matches it firmly. Clone sizes are given selectively: once, few, many, or a class where the clone is expanded.

TRBJ1-2 | TRBV13 | - | TRBD1 | TGTGCCAGCAGCCGGGACAGGGCGTATGGCTACACCTTC | CASSRDRAYGYTF
TRBJ2-5 | TRBV5-1 | - | TRBD2 | TGCGCCAGCGACCGGGGCGGGGGGGAGACCCAGTACTTC | CASDRGGGETQYF
TRBJ2-3 | TRBV11-2 | - | - | TGTGCCACGGGTCGGGTTACGCAGTATTTT | CATGRVTQYF
TRBJ1-1 | TRBV7-2 | - | TRBD1 | TGTGCCAGCAGCCCACGGGACAGCCTGAACACTGAAGCTTTCTTT | CASSPRDSLNTEAFF
TRBJ2-1 | TRBV5-1 | - | TRBD2 | TGCGCCAGCAGCTGGACTAGCGGGGGGGCCGGTGATGAGCAGTTCTTC | CASSWTSGGAGDEQFF
TRBJ2-2 | TRBV7-2 | - | - | TGTGCCAGCCTCCTTCTGAACACCGGGGAGCTGTTTTTT | CASLLLNTGELFF
TRBJ1-6 | TRBV15 | - | - | TGTGCCACCAGCAGAGGCGGAGGGGAAGAAGGATCACCCCTCCACTTT | CATSRGGGEEGSPLHF
TRBJ2-5 | TRBV5-1 | - | - | TGCGCCAGCAGCGTGGTAGCCTCAGGGGAGACCCAGTACTTC | CASSVVASGETQYF
TRBJ2-3 | TRBV6-5 | once | TRBD2 | TGTGCCAGCAGCGCTAGCGGGGGGGGCCGGGATACGCAGTATTTT | CASSASGGGRDTQYF
TRBJ2-1 | TRBV11-2 | - | TRBD2 | TGTGCCAGCAGCTTAGGCTGGACTAGCGGGAGTTTAGTCTTC | CASSLGWTSGSLVF
TRBJ2-7 | TRBV5-1 | - | TRBD2 | TGCGCCCGCCGCCGCGGGGGGGGCAGCTCCTACGAGCAGTACTTC | CARRRGGGSSYEQYF
TRBJ2-3 | TRBV30 | - | TRBD2 | TGTGCCTGGACCCTGGGGGGGACAGATACGCAGTATTTT | CAWTLGGTDTQYF
TRBJ1-2 | TRBV5-5 | - | TRBD1 | TGTGCCAGCAGCCCGAGGGTACAGGGGGGGCTCTATGGCTACACCTTC | CASSPRVQGGLYGYTF
TRBJ1-2 | TRBV7-3 | - | TRBD1 | TGTGCCAGCAGCACTACAGGGGGCCGCTCCTATGGCTACACCTTC | CASSTTGGRSYGYTF
TRBJ1-2 | TRBV9 | once | TRBD1 | TGTGCCAGCAGCGTAGGCGGGACAGGGAGGCACTATGGCTACACCTTC | CASSVGGTGRHYGYTF
TRBJ1-3 | TRBV4-1 | once | - | TGCGCCAGCAGCCAGACGGGCGGGGGGAGCTCTGGAAACACCATATATTTT | CASSQTGGGSSGNTIYF
TRBJ2-3 | TRBV7-9 | few | - | TGTGCCAGCAGCTTAGGGGCAGGGGAGACAGATACGCAGTATTTT | CASSLGAGETDTQYF
TRBJ2-7 | TRBV18 | once | - | TGTGCCAGCTCACCGGGGGGGGCAGACTCCTACGAGCAGTACTTC | CASSPGGADSYEQYF
TRBJ2-2 | TRBV27 | - | TRBD1 | TGTGCCAGCAGCCCGAGACAGGGCTACACCGGGGAGCTGTTTTTT | CASSPRQGYTGELFF
TRBJ2-7 | TRBV7-2 | - | TRBD1 | TGTGCCAGCAGCTTACGGACAGGGTCCTACGAGCAGTACTTC | CASSLRTGSYEQYF
TRBJ2-7 | TRBV3-1/TRBV3-2 | - | TRBD1 | TGTGCCAGCAGCCAATCCCGGCAGGGGACAGGGGAGCAGTACTTC | CASSQSRQGTGEQYF
TRBJ2-7 | TRBV6-5 | - | TRBD2 | TGTGCCAGTCATACTAGCGGGGAGACTAACTACGAGCAGTACTTC | CASHTSGETNYEQYF
TRBJ1-2 | TRBV29-1 | - | - | TGCAGCGCTGGACAAGGGCAGGCCTATGGCTACACCTTC | CSAGQGQAYGYTF
TRBJ2-5 | TRBV19 | once | - | TGTGCCAGGCCCCGCGGGACCCAGTACTTC | CARPRGTQYF
TRBJ1-5 | TRBV28 | - | - | TGTGCCAGCAGTTCGCGTCAGCCCCAGCATTTT | CASSSRQPQHF
TRBJ1-5 | TRBV25-1 | - | - | TGTGCCAGCAGTGCAACAGGGACACCCGTGGGTCCCCAGCATTTT | CASSATGTPVGPQHF
TRBJ2-2 | TRBV2 | once | TRBD2 | TGTGCCAGCAGGGGACTAGCGGGAGGGCCCACCGGGGAGCTGTTTTTT | CASRGLAGGPTGELFF
TRBJ2-2 | TRBV21-1 | once | - | TGTGCCAGCAGCAAAGGGGGAGGGGGGGAGGCCGGGGAGCTGTTTTTT | CASSKGGGGEAGELFF
TRBJ1-1 | TRBV7-9 | - | - | TGTGCCAGCAGCCCGCTGGGAGCCAACACTGAAGCTTTCTTT | CASSPLGANTEAFF
TRBJ2-3 | TRBV7-2 | - | - | TGTGCCAGCAGCTTGTTTGCGGTTAGCACAGATACGCAGTATTTT | CASSLFAVSTDTQYF
TRBJ2-1 | TRBV7-3 | - | - | TGTGCCAGCAGCCCCCAGGGCTCCTACAATGAGCAGTTCTTC | CASSPQGSYNEQFF
TRBJ1-5 | TRBV10-3 | - | - | TGTGCCACCAGCATGGGTGGGGGGAGGAATCAGCCCCAGCATTTT | CATSMGGGRNQPQHF
TRBJ2-7 | TRBV4-1 | once | TRBD2 | TGCGCCAGCAGCCAGCGACTAGCGGGAGAAACCTACGAGCAGTACTTC | CASSQRLAGETYEQYF
TRBJ2-1 | TRBV5-1 | - | TRBD2 | TGCGCCAGCAGCCCCCCGGGACTAGCGGGGGGAGGGGGTGAGCAGTTCTTC | CASSPPGLAGGGGEQFF